These 2 T cell receptor beta chains share one sample of origin, sequenced in a study of blood T cell repertoires in COVID-19. The repertoire was sequenced with immunoSEQ multiplex PCR; TCRdb's copy has only in-frame clones and lacks some. Here the sample spans roughly 280,000 clones, 75% to 90% being singletons. Sequenced: peripheral blood. The receptors come from a woman between 45 and 65 years old who had recovered from COVID-19.

CDR3 in amino acids: CASSLATGTSGYNEQFF. CDR3 nucleotides: TGTGCCAGCAGCTTAGCCACCGGGACTAGCGGCTACAATGAGCAGTTCTTC. The chain links TRBV7-8 to TRBJ2-1, with 11 bases lining up with TRBD2. Germline trimming cut 0 bases from V and 3 bases from J; bases unmatched to any gene: 4. The germline V gene has CDR1 SGHVS and CDR2 FQNEAQ. CDR3 length: 17 amino acids.

The chain is built from TRBV4-1 and TRBJ1-6, with unresolved D. From germline, CDR1 is MGHRA and CDR2 YSYEKL. The V end was cut by 0 bases, the J end by 14 bases, with 8 bases between. The CDR3 is 12 residues long. The CDR3 sequence: CASSQEGRALHF. For the CDR3, the DNA is TGCGCCAGCAGCCAAGAAGGGAGGGCCCTCCACTTT.